Listed below are T cell receptor beta chains from one sample, sequenced in a study of response to subunit inactivated influenza vaccine. MiXCR, applied by TCRdb to the RT-PCR reads, yields one record per CDR3 protein. Counted here are approximately 680,000 distinct CDR3 sequences, around 16% occurring once; the ten biggest clones make up about 9.9%. The sequencing used PBMCs from blood, collected about 11 days after vaccination. These receptors all stem from a man in his fifties who received an inactivated influenza vaccine. The CDR3 runs from the conserved cysteine through the conserved F or W. Fields, in order: V gene, CDR3 length, J gene, CDR3 protein.

V gene: TRBV20-1
CDR3 length: 14
J gene: TRBJ2-2
CDR3 protein: CSAARVANTGELFF

V gene: TRBV5-1
CDR3 length: 12
J gene: TRBJ2-1
CDR3 protein: CASSLVFGKQFF

V gene: TRBV12-3/TRBV12-4
CDR3 length: 13
J gene: TRBJ2-7
CDR3 protein: CASSFGIPYEQYF

V gene: TRBV12-3/TRBV12-4
CDR3 length: 11
J gene: TRBJ2-1
CDR3 protein: CASSLAGLRAF

V gene: TRBV9
CDR3 length: 14
J gene: TRBJ1-1
CDR3 protein: CASSGIRGETEAFF

V gene: TRBV10-2
CDR3 length: 13
J gene: TRBJ2-1
CDR3 protein: CASSELDYNEQFF

V gene: TRBV20-1
CDR3 length: 15
J gene: TRBJ2-1
CDR3 protein: CSARDLVGSYNEQFF

V gene: TRBV29-1
CDR3 length: 17
J gene: TRBJ2-1
CDR3 protein: CSVDRTSVLSSYNEQFF

V gene: TRBV14
CDR3 length: 17
J gene: TRBJ2-6
CDR3 protein: CASSQVAPGPGANVLTF

V gene: TRBV9
CDR3 length: 16
J gene: TRBJ2-2
CDR3 protein: CASSETGGPNTGELFF

V gene: TRBV15
CDR3 length: 14
J gene: TRBJ2-2
CDR3 protein: CATFSGGNTGELFF

V gene: TRBV7-8
CDR3 length: 18
J gene: TRBJ1-3
CDR3 protein: CASRTTRRGGFSGNTIYF

V gene: TRBV12-3/TRBV12-4
CDR3 length: 17
J gene: TRBJ2-1
CDR3 protein: CASSRPRLLDQANEQFF

V gene: TRBV5-1
CDR3 length: 18
J gene: TRBJ2-1
CDR3 protein: CASSKPGTSGGGYNEQFF

V gene: TRBV4-3
CDR3 length: 15
J gene: TRBJ2-3
CDR3 protein: CASASGGLGRDTQYF

V gene: TRBV7-2
CDR3 length: 12
J gene: TRBJ2-5
CDR3 protein: CASSSLYETQYF

V gene: TRBV6-2/TRBV6-3
CDR3 length: 15
J gene: TRBJ2-3
CDR3 protein: CASSSRGLFADTQYF

V gene: TRBV7-2
CDR3 length: 16
J gene: TRBJ2-7
CDR3 protein: CASSPRDLARPYEQYF

V gene: TRBV6-1
CDR3 length: 19
J gene: TRBJ2-1
CDR3 protein: CASSEDPGQGGFGYNEQFF

V gene: TRBV20-1
CDR3 length: 13
J gene: TRBJ2-7
CDR3 protein: CSARDRGRDEQYF

V gene: TRBV28
CDR3 length: 18
J gene: TRBJ2-3
CDR3 protein: CASSLRAGAPNRADTQYF

V gene: TRBV7-9
CDR3 length: 17
J gene: TRBJ2-5
CDR3 protein: CASSLEHGLAAQETQYF

V gene: TRBV28
CDR3 length: 15
J gene: TRBJ2-7
CDR3 protein: CASSLLSGSLYEQYF

V gene: TRBV6-1
CDR3 length: 15
J gene: TRBJ2-2
CDR3 protein: CASRPRLAGYGELFF

V gene: TRBV5-1
CDR3 length: 15
J gene: TRBJ1-2
CDR3 protein: CASSLKSPGADGYTF

V gene: TRBV18
CDR3 length: 15
J gene: TRBJ2-2
CDR3 protein: CASSHGTANTGELFF

V gene: TRBV4-3
CDR3 length: 15
J gene: TRBJ2-3
CDR3 protein: CASSQVTTPRDTQYF

V gene: TRBV15
CDR3 length: 16
J gene: TRBJ2-1
CDR3 protein: CATSKGSLGSYNEQFF

V gene: TRBV4-2
CDR3 length: 16
J gene: TRBJ2-5
CDR3 protein: CASSQDWTGKSETQYF

V gene: TRBV9
CDR3 length: 14
J gene: TRBJ2-7
CDR3 protein: CASSVEGVPYEQYF

V gene: TRBV28
CDR3 length: 14
J gene: TRBJ2-3
CDR3 protein: CASSPGQGADTQYF

V gene: TRBV24-1
CDR3 length: 16
J gene: TRBJ2-1
CDR3 protein: CATSDFREPTRNEQFF

V gene: TRBV25-1
CDR3 length: 13
J gene: TRBJ1-6
CDR3 protein: CASSTGGGAPLHF

V gene: TRBV5-1
CDR3 length: 14
J gene: TRBJ2-2
CDR3 protein: CASSLGQHTGELFF

V gene: TRBV6-2/TRBV6-3
CDR3 length: 16
J gene: TRBJ2-4
CDR3 protein: CASSPRDYLAKNIQYF

V gene: TRBV20-1
CDR3 length: 17
J gene: TRBJ1-3
CDR3 protein: CSARDDTRDQTGNTIYF

V gene: TRBV12-3/TRBV12-4
CDR3 length: 18
J gene: TRBJ1-3
CDR3 protein: CASSSGQGMRLSGNTIYF

V gene: TRBV11-1
CDR3 length: 14
J gene: TRBJ2-1
CDR3 protein: CASGSEGIKNEQFF

V gene: TRBV6-2/TRBV6-3
CDR3 length: 13
J gene: TRBJ1-2
CDR3 protein: CASRLQGWDGYTF

V gene: TRBV10-3
CDR3 length: 13
J gene: TRBJ1-1
CDR3 protein: CAISQGAGTEAFF

V gene: TRBV7-2
CDR3 length: 14
J gene: TRBJ2-2
CDR3 protein: CASQASSNTGELFF

V gene: TRBV7-9
CDR3 length: 16
J gene: TRBJ1-1
CDR3 protein: CASSPGQLGLNTEAFF

V gene: TRBV10-2
CDR3 length: 13
J gene: TRBJ2-7
CDR3 protein: CASQEAGNYEQYF

V gene: TRBV12-3/TRBV12-4
CDR3 length: 13
J gene: TRBJ1-4
CDR3 protein: CASSPGWGEKLFF

V gene: TRBV2
CDR3 length: 15
J gene: TRBJ2-5
CDR3 protein: CASSDLAGGRETQYF

V gene: TRBV6-2/TRBV6-3
CDR3 length: 14
J gene: TRBJ2-7
CDR3 protein: CASSSRGRTYEQYF

V gene: TRBV4-3
CDR3 length: 16
J gene: TRBJ2-2
CDR3 protein: CASSQEIPSGAGELFF

V gene: TRBV29-1
CDR3 length: 13
J gene: TRBJ2-3
CDR3 protein: CSVDAGFTDTQYF

V gene: TRBV30
CDR3 length: 14
J gene: TRBJ2-2
CDR3 protein: CAWNSGSQTGELFF

V gene: TRBV20-1
CDR3 length: 13
J gene: TRBJ2-2
CDR3 protein: CSATALSTGELFF

V gene: TRBV11-2
CDR3 length: 14
J gene: TRBJ1-2
CDR3 protein: CASSPGPTNYGYTF

V gene: TRBV3-1
CDR3 length: 16
J gene: TRBJ2-7
CDR3 protein: CASSQESGLAGDEQYF

V gene: TRBV4-3
CDR3 length: 16
J gene: TRBJ2-3
CDR3 protein: CASSQWDRASSDTQYF

V gene: TRBV20-1
CDR3 length: 16
J gene: TRBJ2-2
CDR3 protein: CSARFLRVSNTGELFF